These 26 T cell receptor beta chains originate from one sample sequenced in a study of blood T cells in healthy people across ages. Combining a sample-barcoded 5' primer with a J-beta primer mix, a second PCR ran for roughly 7 to 12 cycles. MiXCR was run by TCRdb on the 5' RACE reads, yielding one entry per CDR3 protein. The table shows 1.2 million to 1.5 million distinct CDR3 sequences, with almost 60% occurring only once. Material for sequencing was blood. These receptors came from a man younger than 35 in good health.

Here the CDR3 DNA reads TGCGCCAGCAGCCAAGTAGCAGGGGAATTACGGCCCCAGCATTTT. Translating gives CASSQVAGELRPQHF. The chain uses TRBV4-3 and TRBJ1-5; weak D call: TRBD1 (6 bases). V lost 1 base and J 9 bases, leaving 16 bases between the germline ends. The CDR3 has 15 amino acids. The germline gives CDR1 LGHNA, CDR2 YSLEER.

The rearrangement joins TRBV4-2 to TRBJ2-6; D may be TRBD2 (6 bases). This CDR3 is built from 20 residues. The V gene's germline CDR1 is LGHNA and CDR2 YNFKEQ. Trimming cost V 4 bases and J 3 bases, with 25 bases left between them. The CDR3 nucleotides are TGTGCCAGCAGCCGTCCGGGGGACCCTTCCCGGTTATTTGGGGCCAACGTCCTGACTTTC. As protein: CASSRPGDPSRLFGANVLTF.

This chain's CDR3 is CASTLKAGARGTQYF. Written as DNA, the CDR3 is TGTGCCAGCACATTAAAAGCCGGGGCTAGAGGGACCCAGTACTTC. The chain carries TRBV12-3 or TRBV12-4 and TRBJ2-7, with D perhaps given as TRBD1 or TRBD2 (5 bases each). TRBJ2-5 explains the end of the DNA better; the J call may be wrong. CDR3 length: 15 residues.

The rearrangement links TRBV30 to TRBJ1-4; 7 bases are shared with TRBD1. The CDR3 loop spans 16 amino acids. The J segment lost 8 bases and the V segment lost 0 bases, leaving 12 bases of the junction unmatched. Germline lookup yields CDR1 GTSNPN and CDR2 SVGIG (reference sequence). The CDR3 DNA follows: TGTGCCTGGAGTGTTATATACGGACAGGCTGAAGAAAAACTGTTTTTT. Amino acid sequence: CAWSVIYGQAEEKLFF.

In its sample, this clonotype was seen a few times. V is TRBV7-9 and J is TRBJ2-3; no firm D call. This CDR3 contains 15 residues. Germline CDR1 and CDR2: SEHNR and FQNEAQ (reference sequence). The V gene lost 1 base and the J gene lost 0 bases, with 8 bases spanning the gap. The CDR3 spells CASSLGEFSTDTQYF. Written as DNA, the CDR3 is TGTGCCAGCAGCTTAGGGGAATTCAGCACAGATACGCAGTATTTT.

This clonotype was seen once. This chain links TRBV5-6 with TRBJ2-1; no clear D. The last part of the DNA fits TRBJ2-7 better; the J call may be wrong. Per germline, CDR1 SGHDT and CDR2 YYEEEE. This CDR3 comprises 16 residues. The CDR3 DNA follows: TGTGCCAGCAGCCGAGAGACGGGTAGCTCCTACAATGAGCAGTACTTC. It specifies CASSRETGSSYNEQYF.

This clonotype occurred a few times. The CDR3 here is CASSVMTGGMGEQYF. The CDR3 DNA reads TGTGCCAGCAGCGTCATGACGGGAGGGATGGGCGAGCAGTACTTC. J is TRBJ2-7 and V is TRBV9; 8 bases agree with TRBD2. This CDR3 has 15 amino acids. The ends lost 2 bases at V and 6 bases at J; junction bases unmatched: 10. CDR1 is SGDLS, CDR2 YYNGEE, per germline.

This clonotype was picked up a small number of times. The chain carries TRBV6-4 and TRBJ1-2; D perhaps matches TRBD1 (5 bases). Germline loops: CDR1 MRHNA, CDR2 SNTAGT. The V end lost 2 bases, the J end lost 9 bases, and 13 bases lay between the germline ends. This CDR3 is 13 amino acids long. CDR3 DNA sequence: TGTGCCAGCAGTGACGAGAAGACAGAATGCTACACCTTC. Protein sequence: CASSDEKTECYTF.

This chain links TRBV2 with TRBJ1-2; unclear D gene. This CDR3 is built from 11 residues. Germline V gene sequence: CDR1 SNHLY, CDR2 FYNNEI. V gave up 7 bases and J gave up 4 bases, with 7 bases separating them. For the CDR3, the DNA is TGTGCCAGCAAAGGGTCCTATGGCTACACCTTC. Translation: CASKGSYGYTF.

This clonotype was counted at least ten times. A read error may be the cause here, since a much bigger clone is one base away. The chain employs TRBV29-1 and TRBJ2-5; D is possibly TRBD2 (6 bases). The CDR3 covers 12 residues. Trimming cost V 4 bases and J 11 bases, with 17 bases left between them. Germline assignment: CDR1 SQVTM and CDR2 ANQGSEA. The CDR3 is CSVVPAGSEQYF. The CDR3 DNA reads TGCAGCGTTGTTCCAGCGGGCAGTGAGCAGTACTTC.

This clonotype has just a few counts. The rearrangement uses TRBV6-5 and TRBJ1-2, with 7 positions matching TRBD1. This CDR3 is 14 amino acids long. Germline V gene lookup returns CDR1 MNHEY and CDR2 SVGAGI. V gave up 4 bases and J gave up 3 bases; unmatched junction bases: 5. CDR3 coding DNA: TGTGCCAGCAGTTCGACACAGGGGTACTATGGCTACACCTTC. This sequence encodes CASSSTQGYYGYTF.

This chain connects TRBV6-6 to TRBJ1-5, with 10 bases identical to TRBD1. Germline assignment: CDR1 MNHNY and CDR2 SVGAGI (reference sequence). CDR3 length: 16 residues. With 7 bases clipped from V and 3 bases from J, the junction kept 9 bases outside the gene matches. This CDR3 is CASTYRDRGSNQPQHF. DNA of the CDR3: TGTGCCAGCACCTACCGGGACAGGGGCTCCAATCAGCCCCAGCATTTT.

A note on this clonotype: At one end the junction does not follow the germline gene, possibly because of a read error. The DNA of the CDR3 is TGTGCCAGCAGTGAAGGTGCCCCAAGCACGGATACGCAGTATTTT. It codes for CASSEGAPSTDTQYF. The J gene is TRBJ2-3, the V gene TRBV2; the D is unclear. CDR1 and CDR2 (germline): SNHLY, FYNNEI. The CDR3 runs 15 residues. Combining the CDR3 with reference TRBV2 and TRBJ2-3 gives the whole variable domain EPEVTQTPSHQVTQMGQEVILRCVPISNHLYFYWYRQILGQKVEFLVSFYNNEISEKSEIFDDQFSVERPDGSNFTLKIRSTKLEDSAMYFCASSEGAPSTDTQYFGPGTRLTVL.

The V call is TRBV29-1, the J call TRBJ2-1; no clear D. The length of the CDR3 is 12 residues. The germline gives CDR1 SQVTM, CDR2 ANQGSEA. The germline V and J ends were trimmed by 4 bases and 8 bases, with 12 bases remaining between them. The CDR3 reads CSVVLLSDEQFF. The CDR3 DNA sequence: TGCAGCGTTGTACTACTTTCTGATGAGCAGTTCTTC.

CDR3 protein: CASSYSLGLAGAGNEQYF. In DNA form, the CDR3 reads TGTGCCAGCAGTTACTCCCTAGGACTAGCGGGAGCGGGTAATGAGCAGTACTTC. This chain uses TRBV6-5 with TRBJ2-5; 13 positions match TRBD2. Per germline, CDR1 MNHEY and CDR2 SVGAGI. The CDR3 covers 18 residues. J gave up 11 bases and V 0 bases, and 15 bases lay outside the gene matches.

The genes are TRBV6-5 and TRBJ2-3, with a tentative D call TRBD1 (6 bases). CDR1 MNHEY and CDR2 SVGAGI come from the germline V gene. CDR3 size: 15 residues. Trimming cost V 2 bases and J 1 base, with 10 bases left between them. CDR3 bases: TGTGCCAGCAGTTACCGGGACACCCGCACAGATACGCAGTATTTT. The encoded protein is CASSYRDTRTDTQYF.

The chain couples TRBV10-3 to TRBJ1-5; D is unclear. CDR1 is ENHRY and CDR2 is SYGVKD in the germline V gene. Trimming removed 0 bases from V and 0 bases from J, with 6 bases in between. This CDR3 spans 15 amino acids. The CDR3 is CAISESPDSNQPQHF. The CDR3 region has the DNA TGTGCCATCAGTGAGTCGCCGGATAGCAATCAGCCCCAGCATTTT.

This clonotype showed up just a few times. The chain has TRBV2 and TRBJ2-5; 9 bases agree with TRBD2. This CDR3 region has 16 residues. Trimming at V came to 5 bases and at J to 1 base, leaving 8 bases not matched to a gene. CDR1 SNHLY and CDR2 FYNNEI come from the germline V gene. The CDR3 reads CASSFQLAGLQETQYF. Here the CDR3 DNA reads TGTGCCAGCAGTTTCCAACTAGCGGGCCTCCAAGAGACCCAGTACTTC.

The CDR3 here is CASRSQTNEKLFF. In DNA form, the CDR3 reads TGTGCCAGCAGGAGCCAGACTAATGAAAAACTGTTTTTT. The chain is built from TRBV12-3 or TRBV12-4 and TRBJ1-4; D unclear. V lost 6 bases and J 2 bases, leaving 7 bases between the germline ends. CDR3 length equals 13 residues.

This clonotype was observed at least ten times. The junction shows a germline mismatch at one end, possibly a read error. The J gene is TRBJ2-7, the V gene TRBV4-2; a possible D gene is TRBD1 (6 bases). Germline V CDR1 and CDR2: LGHNA, YNFKEQ. The CDR3 has 14 residues. In DNA form, the CDR3 reads TGCGCCAGCAGCCAAGAGGACAGTTCCTACGAGCAGTACTTC. Translation: CASSQEDSSYEQYF.

This clonotype has only one observation. CDR3 residues: CASSVPNGTSCNEQFF. The CDR3 DNA follows: TGTGCCAGCAGCGTCCCAAACGGGACTAGCTGCAATGAGCAGTTCTTC. The chain employs TRBV9 and TRBJ2-1; 9 bases fit TRBD2. V dropped 2 bases and J dropped 6; count of bases not matched to a gene: 9. Germline V gives CDR1 SGDLS, CDR2 YYNGEE. The CDR3 covers 16 residues.

The rearrangement uses TRBV2 and TRBJ2-2; D gene ambiguous. The V end was cut by 4 bases, the J end by 6 bases, with 9 bases between. This CDR3 is built from 13 residues. In germline, CDR1 is SNHLY, CDR2 FYNNEI. CDR3 amino acids: CASSAWGSGELFF. In DNA, the CDR3 is TGTGCCAGCAGTGCTTGGGGATCCGGGGAGCTGTTTTTT.

This clonotype has a handful of counts. The V gene is TRBV3-1, the J gene TRBJ1-2, with 7 bases lining up with TRBD1. Unmatched junction bases numbered 5, after V lost 6 bases and J lost 4 bases. The CDR3 is made up of 13 amino acids. From germline, CDR1 is LGHDT and CDR2 YNNKEL (reference sequence). Here the CDR3 reads CASRDRVAYGYTF. As DNA, the CDR3 is TGTGCCAGCAGAGACAGGGTTGCCTATGGCTACACCTTC.

This chain links TRBV20-1 with TRBJ2-7, with 10 bases lining up with TRBD1. Trimming took 6 bases from V and 0 from J; bases not matched to a gene: 8. CDR1 is DFQATT, CDR2 SNEGSKA, per germline (reference sequence). CDR3 length: 15 residues. CDR3 coding DNA: TGCAGTGCCGAGGGACAGGGGCCGAGCTCCTACGAGCAGTACTTC. Translating gives CSAEGQGPSSYEQYF.

V usage is TRBV9 and J usage is TRBJ1-3; 7 bases are shared with TRBD1. Germline loops: CDR1 SGDLS, CDR2 YYNGEE. The CDR3 has 16 residues. V gave up 3 bases and J gave up 1 base; unmatched junction bases: 7. CDR3 residues: CASSADRDLSGNTIYF. DNA for the CDR3: TGTGCCAGCAGCGCCGACAGGGATCTGTCTGGAAACACCATATATTTT.

The CDR3 nucleotides read TGCAGCGCGACCGTAACCCTATCCGCGGCCCAGTACTTC. Protein sequence: CSATVTLSAAQYF. This chain connects TRBV29-1 to TRBJ2-5, with D hard to call. There are 13 residues in the CDR3. V gave up 7 bases and J gave up 9 bases, with 21 bases separating them. Germline loops: CDR1 SQVTM, CDR2 ANQGSEA.